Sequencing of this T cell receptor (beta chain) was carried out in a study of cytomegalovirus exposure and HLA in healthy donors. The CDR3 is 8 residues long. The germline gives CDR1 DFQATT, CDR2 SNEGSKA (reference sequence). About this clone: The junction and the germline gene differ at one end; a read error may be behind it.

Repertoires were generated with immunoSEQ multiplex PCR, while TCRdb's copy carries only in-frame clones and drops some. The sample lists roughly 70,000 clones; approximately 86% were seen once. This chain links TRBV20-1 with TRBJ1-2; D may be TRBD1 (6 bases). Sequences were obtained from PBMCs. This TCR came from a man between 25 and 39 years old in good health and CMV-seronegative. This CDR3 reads CKVPGHIF. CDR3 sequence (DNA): TGCAAAGTCCCGGGACATATCTTC.